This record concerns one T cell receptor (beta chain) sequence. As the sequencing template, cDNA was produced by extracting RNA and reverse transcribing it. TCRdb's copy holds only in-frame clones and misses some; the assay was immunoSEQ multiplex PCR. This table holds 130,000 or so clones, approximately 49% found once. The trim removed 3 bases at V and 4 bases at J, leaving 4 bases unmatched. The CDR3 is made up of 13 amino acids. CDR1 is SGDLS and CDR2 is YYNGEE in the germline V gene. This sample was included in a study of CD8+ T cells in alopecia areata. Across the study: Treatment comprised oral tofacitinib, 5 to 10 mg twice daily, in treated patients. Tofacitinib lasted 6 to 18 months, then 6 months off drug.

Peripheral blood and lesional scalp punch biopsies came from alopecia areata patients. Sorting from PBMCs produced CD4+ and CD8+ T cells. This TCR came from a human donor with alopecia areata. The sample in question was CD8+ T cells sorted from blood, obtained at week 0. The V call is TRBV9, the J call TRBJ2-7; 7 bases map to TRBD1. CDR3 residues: CASSEGAEYEQYF. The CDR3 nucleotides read TGTGCCAGCAGCGAGGGGGCCGAATACGAGCAGTACTTC.